Below are 15 T cell receptor beta chains sequenced from a single sample in a study of human T cells and chemical hapten exposure. One entry per CDR3 protein, called by TCRdb with MiXCR from the RACE reads. Seen here are 80,000 or so distinct CDR3 sequences, around a tenth observed once, and the top ten hold approximately 4%. Documented time point: patch test 1, 2 weeks after DPC sensitization. The treatment is: therapeutic diphenylcyclopropenone sensitization with weekly scalp DPC. This sample comprised whole blood, obtained in connection with sensitization to the hapten diphenylcyclopropenone (DPC). All receptors derive from a woman aged 45-65 years with alopecia areata. Some clones in this sample may be carry-over from other donors' samples.

This clonotype has a handful of counts. V gene TRBV6-2 or TRBV6-3 combines with J gene TRBJ1-3, with D tentatively TRBD1 (6 bases). Trimming removed 6 bases at V and 5 bases at J, with 17 bases between. This CDR3 region has 15 residues. Germline V gives CDR1 MNHEY, CDR2 SVGEGT. CDR3 DNA sequence: TGTGCCAGCAGACCACGCGGACAGCGCCGAAACACCATATATTTT. This sequence encodes CASRPRGQRRNTIYF.

This clonotype was seen repeatedly, ten times or more. The rearrangement links TRBV9 to TRBJ2-1; 9 nucleotides match TRBD2. With 4 bases clipped from V and 7 bases from J, the junction kept 9 bases outside the gene matches. Germline CDR1 SGDLS, CDR2 YYNGEE. The CDR3 consists of 15 residues. The CDR3 loop reads CASSLWAGGYNEQFF. CDR3 sequence (DNA): TGTGCCAGCAGCCTCTGGGCGGGGGGGTATAATGAGCAGTTCTTC.

This clonotype was counted ten times or more. The chain combines TRBV12-3 or TRBV12-4 with TRBJ2-6; D tentatively reads TRBD1 or TRBD2 (6 bases each). V was shortened by 8 bases and J by 4 bases, with 18 bases between the two germline ends. This CDR3 spans 16 amino acids. The CDR3 region is CASDALGGLGANVLTF. CDR3 bases: TGTGCCAGCGACGCCCTCGGGGGCTTGGGGGCCAACGTCCTGACTTTC.

In this sample, this clonotype turned up a few times. This chain joins TRBV7-2 and TRBJ1-5; D is uncertain. CDR3 length: 16 amino acids. Germline V gene data show CDR1 as SGHTA and CDR2 as FQGNSA. Trimming pared 1 base from V and 1 base from J, leaving 11 bases between. The CDR3 protein is CASSLGVPASNQPQHF. The CDR3, as DNA: TGTGCCAGCAGCTTAGGAGTGCCAGCGAGCAATCAGCCCCAGCATTTT.

This rearrangement joins TRBV27 to TRBJ2-7; the D gene is possibly TRBD1 (6 bases). Germline V gives CDR1 MNHEY, CDR2 SMNVEV (reference sequence). Trimming stripped 3 bases from V and 3 bases from J, with 9 bases between. The CDR3 runs to 13 residues. As DNA, the CDR3 is TGTGCCAGCAGTTTCCAGGGGAACTACGAGCAGTACTTC. This translates into CASSFQGNYEQYF.

This chain links TRBV7-6 with TRBJ2-3, with D possibly called TRBD1 or TRBD2 (5 bases each). Trimming left V 5 bases short and J 2 bases short, with 29 bases between. The CDR3 is made up of 20 amino acids. Germline-derived CDR1 and CDR2 are SGHVS and FNYEAQ. The CDR3 loop is CASSGHGIGAPSRLTDTQYF. CDR3 DNA: TGTGCCAGCAGCGGACATGGGATCGGGGCCCCATCTCGCCTCACAGATACGCAGTATTTT.

The V gene is TRBV7-7, the J gene TRBJ2-1, with no clear D. The CDR3 runs 15 residues. Germline V CDR1 and CDR2: SSHAT, FNYEAQ (reference sequence). Trimming took off 2 bases at V and 0 bases at J, with 8 bases between the two ends. CDR3 bases: TGTGCCAGCAGCTTATCTATAAGCTCCTACAATGAGCAGTTCTTC. Its protein product is CASSLSISSYNEQFF.

The J gene is TRBJ2-1, the V gene TRBV5-4; D gene ambiguous. This CDR3 has 15 residues. CDR1 SGHNT and CDR2 YYREEE come from the germline V gene (reference sequence). The V and J ends lost 4 bases and 9 bases respectively, with 20 bases between them. As DNA, the CDR3 is TGTGCCAGCAGCACTCGGAACCCCTCCAGTGGTGAGCAGTTCTTC. Translating it yields CASSTRNPSSGEQFF.

This clonotype was picked up a small number of times. The genes are TRBV20-1 and TRBJ2-1, with 15 nucleotides matching TRBD2. Germline CDR1 and CDR2: DFQATT and SNEGSKA (reference sequence). V gave up 2 bases and J gave up 1 base; unmatched junction bases: 9. The CDR3 is 19 residues long. CDR3 residues: CSARFGLAGGTWSYNEQFF. As DNA, the CDR3 is TGCAGTGCTAGATTTGGACTAGCGGGAGGGACTTGGTCCTACAATGAGCAGTTCTTC.

This clonotype has at least ten counts. J is TRBJ2-1 and V is TRBV4-2; possibly TRBD2 for D (5 bases). The ends were cut back, 0 bases at V and 9 bases at J, with 18 bases in the middle. The CDR3 covers 16 residues. The germline CDR1 and CDR2 sequences are LGHNA and YNFKEQ. The CDR3 reads CASSQDGGLTLGEQFF. The CDR3 DNA follows: TGTGCCAGCAGCCAAGATGGAGGTCTTACACTGGGTGAGCAGTTCTTC.

The V and J genes are TRBV29-1 and TRBJ1-1; D is possibly TRBD1 (5 bases). The CDR3 runs to 10 residues. Trimming took 2 bases from V and 8 from J, leaving 6 bases between them. CDR1 SQVTM and CDR2 ANQGSEA come from the germline V gene. CDR3 bases: TGCAGCGTTGAAAAGGGGGAAGCTTTCTTT. This gives the protein CSVEKGEAFF.

The rearrangement uses TRBV10-3 and TRBJ1-5; possibly TRBD1 for D (5 bases). The CDR3 is 17 residues long. V was clipped by 0 bases and J by 5 bases, with 17 bases between them. CDR1 ENHRY and CDR2 SYGVKD come from the germline V gene. The chain's CDR3 is CAISESMDYKGHQPQHF. The CDR3 region has the DNA TGTGCCATCAGTGAGTCTATGGATTATAAGGGGCATCAGCCCCAGCATTTT.

The count of this clonotype is one. This chain connects TRBV6-6 to TRBJ1-5, with D hard to call. This CDR3 region has 15 residues. Germline V gene sequence: CDR1 MNHNY, CDR2 SVGAGI (reference sequence). V was trimmed by 6 bases and J by 5 bases, leaving 17 bases between them. The CDR3 is CASSSPAGWDQPQHF. DNA for the CDR3: TGTGCCAGCAGCTCCCCCGCGGGTTGGGATCAGCCCCAGCATTTT.

There are a few counts of this clonotype. The V and J genes are TRBV6-1 and TRBJ2-1; 11 bases are shared with TRBD2. V gave up 4 bases and J gave up 2 bases; unmatched junction bases: 4. The germline CDR1 and CDR2 sequences are MNHNS and SASEGT. The CDR3 covers 16 residues. The CDR3 region has the DNA TGTGCCAGCAGTGCACTAGCGGGAGCAACCTACAATGAGCAGTTCTTC. Translation gives CASSALAGATYNEQFF.

This clonotype was observed at least ten times. The chain couples TRBV11-2 to TRBJ1-2; 8 nucleotides agree with TRBD1. Germline loops: CDR1 SGHAT, CDR2 FQNNGV. V lost 5 bases and J lost 4; bases outside the gene matches: 12. The CDR3 is 16 amino acids. The DNA of the CDR3 is TGTGCCAGCAGCAAAGGGACAGGTGGGAAGATCTATGGCTACACCTTC. Its translation: CASSKGTGGKIYGYTF.